This T cell receptor (beta chain) emerged from a study of beta chain features in type 1 diabetes (dated by TCRdb to between 2018 and 2020). Background for the entire study: Mean age, gender distribution, total cell number and subset yield were not different between patients and healthy donors. A total of 107,917,701 sorted cells were examined across all samples, and RNA yield correlated strongly with the number of cells per subset. In the study, recently diagnosed type 1 diabetes patients and matched healthy donors were compared on the TCRB repertoires of their sorted circulating CD4+ T cell subsets. Regulatory and stem cell-like memory subsets were isolated from only 8 patients and roughly eight healthy donors, whereas naive and central memory subsets came from all 30 or so donors. Study-wide conclusions, independent of this receptor: PCR might favor shorter templates, but patient and control samples were amplified and corrected together, so any skew would affect both groups equally. A moderate but significant shortening of TCRB CDR3 length was observed in type 1 diabetes patients in all four CD4+ subsets. The naive, central memory and regulatory TCRB repertoires appeared to resemble one another more closely among patients than among healthy donors. At VDJ recombination sites, patients with type 1 diabetes made fewer insertions and deleted more nucleotides, a pattern implying thymic rearrangement abnormalities. Sequencing cDNA rather than genomic DNA could over-represent highly expressing activated cells, although activation and CD3 levels did not differ between groups. Because the HLA sub-analyses included only small numbers of individuals, any influence of HLA type on TCRB rearrangement was left unresolved.

The High Capacity cDNA Reverse Transcription Kit was used to reverse transcribe all of the isolated RNA, meaning that expressed TCRB transcripts were what got sequenced. Naive, central memory and regulatory T cell samples underwent deep immunoSEQ sequencing, averaging about 3.57 million total reads per sample. Sorted cells were lysed in RLT buffer, and RNA was extracted using DNase-treated RNeasy Micro or Mini kits according to cell number. To prevent cross-contamination, every cell subset was processed on its own, while patient and healthy donor samples were processed together. The immunoSEQ multiplex PCR was used to amplify TCRB sequences from cDNA, yielding 87-bp fragments that span the CDR3 region. The amplicons were sequenced using the Illumina HiSeq platform. The published analysis was carried out like this. PCR bias was corrected computationally using synthetic template baselines, and reads within Hamming distance 2 were collapsed, with unmergeable singletons discarded. Reads were aligned to IMGT to assign V, D and J genes, CDR3 length, and insertions or deletions at six rearrangement sites. Clonotype counts were normalized to sorted cell number within each subset before computing true diversity and Gini coefficients with the tcR R package. The overlap coefficient, calculated on TCRB nucleotide sequences, was used to measure repertoire sharing. As a proxy for the pre-selection repertoire, out-of-frame TCRB sequences from naive cells were analyzed. The clones in this table, taken by TCRdb from immuneACCESS, are in-frame only. Not every clone is retained; where verified, under half of the shortfall comes from an unresolved V gene, and the cause of the rest is unknown. The V and J calls and clone size were taken over from that table, and D and trimming were inferred from the DNA. The sample table records over 700,000 clones; about a sixth of these occur just once. The top ten clonotypes cover 0.02% to 0.025% of the sample.

Each donor gave one peripheral blood draw, averaging roughly 120 mL, which was collected into heparinised tubes. A BD FACSAria II was used to sort naive, central memory, regulatory and stem cell-like memory CD4+ T cells with a panel that included CD45RO, CCR7, CD25, CD127, CD95 and CD27. Every sorted population had a purity above 95%. PBMCs were separated immediately by Lymphoprep density gradient centrifugation and were stained directly, without being cultured. Samples were stained and sorted in pairs, with one healthy donor and one patient per experiment, so that batch effects were minimized. In regard to this clone: Its target antigen remains unknown. The record has no base qualities; no much larger clone is one base away.

Trimming at the junction amounts to 5 bases on V and 0 bases on J, and the germline ends lie 11 bases apart. Sequences MNHNS (CDR1) and SASEGT (CDR2) are obtained from the germline V gene. From the cysteine up to the phenylalanine, the CDR3 has a length of 15 residues. CDR3 DNA only is kept here, 45 bases in frame from base 1. The sample consisted of naive CD4+ T cells from blood. Taken with the paper, the label for cell subset or site translates to: true naive CD4+ T cells. The rearrangement combines TRBV6-1 with TRBJ1-3; tentative D gene TRBD1, with 5 bases matching. This clonotype was sampled from a woman aged 18-29 years in good health. The CDR3 reads CASSRTGLSGNTIYF. The nucleotide sequence reads TGTGCCAGCAGTAGAACAGGACTCTCTGGAAACACCATATATTTT.